A selection of T cell receptor beta chains follows, all from one sample in a study of T cells in Graves' hyperthyroidism and ophthalmopathy. TCRdb passed the multiplex PCR reads through MiXCR, listing each CDR3 protein once. This sample yields roughly 500,000 distinct CDR3 sequences, of which about 43% are seen a single time; around 20% belongs to the top ten. Material for sequencing was peripheral blood or thyroid tissue (not recorded which). Source of these receptors: an adult woman with Graves' disease, either hyperthyroidism or ophthalmopathy (not recorded which). Each CDR3 is given without its conserved first and last residue. The D gene is left open where the match is weak. Not all rows give a size; the values are once, few, many and, for expanded clones, a class.

- | TRBD1 | TRBJ2-7 | TRBV25-1 | ASSEPGTGTHEQY
- | TRBD2 | TRBJ2-5 | TRBV7-8 | ASSPQGLAGAETQY
few | TRBD1 | TRBJ1-5 | TRBV5-8 | ASSRQGGGRGGNQPQH
few | - | TRBJ2-5 | TRBV4-1 | ASSRGIRVGYGTQY
many | - | TRBJ2-5 | TRBV10-3 | AISEYQETQY
few | TRBD1 | TRBJ1-2 | TRBV19 | ASSRSTGGRYGYT
- | TRBD1 | TRBJ1-2 | TRBV20-1 | SGAGAGGNYGYT
many | - | TRBJ1-2 | TRBV28 | ASEGTGYGYT
once | - | TRBJ2-2 | TRBV29-1 | SLAAANTGELF
many | TRBD1 | TRBJ1-2 | TRBV7-9 | ASSIGGTGRYGYT
- | - | TRBJ1-2 | TRBV4-1 | ASSRRLTRTPNSGVYGYT
many | - | TRBJ1-3 | TRBV16 | ASSQWTSPGNTIY
- | - | TRBJ2-7 | TRBV2 | ANSPPPGRPLEQY
- | - | TRBJ1-2 | TRBV9 | ASRRVDYGYT
- | - | TRBJ1-1 | TRBV5-1 | ASSSDTGPRGF
many | - | TRBJ1-1 | TRBV4-1 | ASSQKATEAF
- | TRBD2 | TRBJ2-5 | TRBV25-1 | ASSARLAASQETQY
- | - | TRBJ2-5 | TRBV25-1 | ATARTAKETQY
many | - | TRBJ1-4 | TRBV4-2 | ASSQDWSQGEEKLF
many | - | TRBJ1-3 | TRBV9 | ASSVAPVSGNTIY
- | - | TRBJ1-1 | TRBV30 | AWTRGVNTEAF
many | TRBD2 | TRBJ2-7 | TRBV12-3/TRBV12-4 | ASSGTSGASTYEQY
- | - | TRBJ1-2 | TRBV25-1 | ASSEWRELYGYT
once | - | TRBJ2-2 | TRBV11-2 | ASSADSGANTGELF
- | - | TRBJ1-2 | TRBV5-5 | ASNSVRYGYT
once | - | TRBJ2-7 | TRBV5-1 | ASRVRQGGPYEQY
- | - | TRBJ2-7 | TRBV2 | ARGGSSYEQY
- | TRBD1 | TRBJ2-7 | TRBV7-9 | ASTKTAQGVPYEQY
once | - | TRBJ2-5 | TRBV2 | ASINNGETQY
few | - | TRBJ1-1 | TRBV10-3 | AMGETLTEAF
many | - | TRBJ2-5 | TRBV20-1 | SATTVRETQY
- | - | TRBJ1-1 | TRBV10-3 | AISEGAPGGDTTEAF
- | TRBD2 | TRBJ2-7 | TRBV28 | ASSSGRPYEQY
many | - | TRBJ1-5 | TRBV4-2 | ASSQLGRSRNQPQH
many | - | TRBJ2-5 | TRBV5-1 | ASSNGRASGETQY
once | - | TRBJ1-1 | TRBV5-1 | ASTVVRATEAF
once | - | TRBJ1-1 | TRBV5-1 | ASSFGSGSNTEAF
- | - | TRBJ1-1 | TRBV11-2 | ASRGRRDTEAF
- | TRBD1 | TRBJ1-2 | TRBV2 | ASHRDRGGYGYT
- | - | TRBJ1-3 | TRBV5-1 | ASSPGLAGGNTIY
- | TRBD1 | TRBJ1-6 | TRBV12-3/TRBV12-4 | ASSPARTGQGPLH
- | - | TRBJ2-2 | TRBV12-3/TRBV12-4 | ASRNPRTANTGELF
few | TRBD1 | TRBJ1-1 | TRBV2 | ASSEGETLAGGGTGETF
once | - | TRBJ2-5 | TRBV12-3/TRBV12-4 | ASSPLGANLETQY
once | - | TRBJ1-6 | TRBV7-9 | ASSQWNELLALH
- | - | TRBJ1-2 | TRBV5-5 | ASAPRRGTPYGYT
- | - | TRBJ2-7 | TRBV28 | ASSFGAVSYEQY
- | TRBD1 | TRBJ1-2 | TRBV24-1 | VIGQGAGSDGYT
few | - | TRBJ1-6 | TRBV10-3 | AISEISSYNSPLH